This passage covers 3 T cell receptor beta chains from one sample sequenced in a study of blood T cell repertoires in COVID-19. Here immunoSEQ multiplex PCR was the method, and the copy in TCRdb shows in-frame clones only, minus some. The data show a few hundred thousand clones, with roughly four fifths seen just once and 3.4% held by the top ten. Sequencing input: peripheral blood. The receptor set was obtained from a woman aged 18-30 years with acute or convalescent COVID-19.

The CDR3 here is CAWTQGYGYTF. CDR3 DNA sequence: TGTGCCTGGACACAGGGCTATGGCTACACCTTC. The chain combines TRBV30 with TRBJ1-2; possible D gene TRBD1, 6 bases. The CDR3 is 11 residues long. V was cut by 4 bases and J by 4 bases, with 7 bases left in between. Per germline, CDR1 GTSNPN and CDR2 SVGIG (reference sequence). The full variable domain, completed using reference TRBV30 and TRBJ1-2, is SQTIHQWPATLVQPVGSPLSLECTVEGTSNPNLYWYRQAAGRGLQLLFYSVGIGQISSEVPQNLSASRPQDRQFILSSKKLLLSDSGFYLCAWTQGYGYTFGSGTRLTVV.

The rearrangement uses TRBV10-3 and TRBJ2-7; D is possibly TRBD1 (6 bases). Germline assignment: CDR1 ENHRY and CDR2 SYGVKD. Trimming stripped 8 bases from V and 6 bases from J, with 17 bases between. The CDR3 extends over 13 amino acids. Written as DNA, the CDR3 is TGTGCCATCGGAGGACAGTTGAGTGGCGAGCAGTACTTC. It specifies CAIGGQLSGEQYF.

The V and J genes are TRBV10-3 and TRBJ1-2; D is ambiguous. V was shortened by 10 bases and J by 3 bases, with 15 bases between the two germline ends. CDR1 and CDR2 from the germline V gene are ENHRY and SYGVKD. The CDR3 covers 13 residues. The CDR3 reads CATSVQEDYGYTF. In nucleotides, the CDR3 is TGTGCCACGAGTGTCCAGGAAGACTATGGCTACACCTTC.